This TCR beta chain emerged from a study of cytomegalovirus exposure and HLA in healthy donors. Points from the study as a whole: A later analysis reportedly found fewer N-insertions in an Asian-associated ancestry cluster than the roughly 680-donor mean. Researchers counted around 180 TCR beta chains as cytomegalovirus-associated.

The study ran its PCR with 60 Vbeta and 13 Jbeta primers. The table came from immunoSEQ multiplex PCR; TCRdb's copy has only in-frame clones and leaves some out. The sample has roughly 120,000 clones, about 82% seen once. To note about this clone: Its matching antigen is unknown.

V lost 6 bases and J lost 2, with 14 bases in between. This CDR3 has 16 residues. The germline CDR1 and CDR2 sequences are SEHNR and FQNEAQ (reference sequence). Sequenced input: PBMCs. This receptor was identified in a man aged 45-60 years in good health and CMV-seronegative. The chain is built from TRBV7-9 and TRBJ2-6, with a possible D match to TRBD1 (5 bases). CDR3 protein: CASRGEKGTGANVLTF. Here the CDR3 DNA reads TGTGCCAGCAGAGGGGAAAAGGGTACTGGGGCCAACGTCCTGACTTTC. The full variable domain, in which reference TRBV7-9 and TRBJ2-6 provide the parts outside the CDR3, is DTGVSQNPRHKITKRGQNVTFRCDPISEHNRLYWYRQTLGQGPEFLTYFQNEAQLEKSRLLSDRFSAERPKGSFSTLEIQRTEQGDSAMYLCASRGEKGTGANVLTFGAGSRLTVL.